This T cell receptor (beta chain) was documented in a study of blood T cell repertoires in COVID-19. This CDR3 contains 15 residues. CDR1 SNHLY and CDR2 FYNNEI come from the germline V gene. The V end was cut by 2 bases, the J end by 3 bases, with 11 bases between. Profiled with immunoSEQ multiplex PCR; TCRdb holds only in-frame clones, not every one. The table includes over 90,000 clones, roughly 86% detected once. This receptor was obtained from a man aged 40-49 years with active or convalescent COVID-19. This chain connects TRBV2 to TRBJ1-5; D perhaps matches TRBD1 (6 bases). Source material: peripheral blood. The CDR3 coding sequence is TGTGCCAGCAGTGAACCGGGGGGCCCCAATCAGCCCCAGCATTTT. It is translated as CASSEPGGPNQPQHF.